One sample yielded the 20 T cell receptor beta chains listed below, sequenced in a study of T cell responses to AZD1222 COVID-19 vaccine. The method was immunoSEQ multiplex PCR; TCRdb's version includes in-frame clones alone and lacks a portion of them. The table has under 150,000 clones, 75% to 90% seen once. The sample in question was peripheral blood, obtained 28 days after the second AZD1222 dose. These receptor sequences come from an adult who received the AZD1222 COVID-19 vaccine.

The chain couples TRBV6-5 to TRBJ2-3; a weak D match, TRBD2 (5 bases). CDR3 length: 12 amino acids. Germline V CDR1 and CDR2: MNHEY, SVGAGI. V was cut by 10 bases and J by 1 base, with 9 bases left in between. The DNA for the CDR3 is TGTGCCAACGATAGCGGCACAGATACGCAGTATTTT. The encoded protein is CANDSGTDTQYF.

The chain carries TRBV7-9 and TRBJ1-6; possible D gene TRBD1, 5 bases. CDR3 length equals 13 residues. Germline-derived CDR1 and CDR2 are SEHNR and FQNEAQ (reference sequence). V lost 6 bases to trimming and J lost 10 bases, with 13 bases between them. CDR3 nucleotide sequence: TGTGCCAGCAGTCGGGACCTCAACTCACCCCTCCACTTT. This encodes CASSRDLNSPLHF.

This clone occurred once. CDR3 DNA sequence: TGTGCCAGCAGTCTCTCCGAGGGCGCAGATACGCAGTATTTT. Translating it yields CASSLSEGADTQYF. This sequence joins TRBV4-2 and TRBJ2-3; tentatively, D is TRBD2 (5 bases). Trimming removed 6 bases from V and 4 bases from J, with 14 bases in between. Germline V gene lookup returns CDR1 LGHNA and CDR2 YNFKEQ. CDR3 length equals 14 residues.

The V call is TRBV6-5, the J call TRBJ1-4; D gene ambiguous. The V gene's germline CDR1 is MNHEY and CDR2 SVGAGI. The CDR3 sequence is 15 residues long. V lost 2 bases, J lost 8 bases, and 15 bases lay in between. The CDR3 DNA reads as TGTGCCAGCAGTTACACGCCAGGCGTCCGGGAAAAACTGTTTTTT. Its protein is CASSYTPGVREKLFF.

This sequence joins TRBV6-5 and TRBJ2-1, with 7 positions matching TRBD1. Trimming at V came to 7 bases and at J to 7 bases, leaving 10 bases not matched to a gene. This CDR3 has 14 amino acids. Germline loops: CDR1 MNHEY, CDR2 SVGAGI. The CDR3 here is CASKGAGPLNEQFF. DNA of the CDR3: TGTGCCAGCAAGGGGGCAGGGCCCCTAAATGAGCAGTTCTTC.

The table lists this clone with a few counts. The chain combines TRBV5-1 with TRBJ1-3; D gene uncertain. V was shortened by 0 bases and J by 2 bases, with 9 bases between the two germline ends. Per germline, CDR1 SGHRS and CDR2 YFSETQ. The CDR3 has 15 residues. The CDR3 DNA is TGCGCCAGCAGCTTGGCCCTTGGGGCTGGAAACACCATATATTTT. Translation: CASSLALGAGNTIYF.

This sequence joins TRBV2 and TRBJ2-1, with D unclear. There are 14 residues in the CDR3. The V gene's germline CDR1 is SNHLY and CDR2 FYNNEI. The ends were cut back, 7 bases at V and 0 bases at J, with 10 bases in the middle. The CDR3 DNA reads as TGTGCCAGCACGGGCGTAAGCTCCTACAATGAGCAGTTCTTC. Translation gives CASTGVSSYNEQFF.

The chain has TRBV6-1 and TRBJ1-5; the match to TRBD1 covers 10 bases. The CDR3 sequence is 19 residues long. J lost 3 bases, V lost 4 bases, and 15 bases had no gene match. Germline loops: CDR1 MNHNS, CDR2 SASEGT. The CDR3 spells CASSAKWTGGEGFNQPQHF. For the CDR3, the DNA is TGTGCCAGCAGTGCCAAATGGACAGGGGGAGAGGGTTTCAATCAGCCCCAGCATTTT.

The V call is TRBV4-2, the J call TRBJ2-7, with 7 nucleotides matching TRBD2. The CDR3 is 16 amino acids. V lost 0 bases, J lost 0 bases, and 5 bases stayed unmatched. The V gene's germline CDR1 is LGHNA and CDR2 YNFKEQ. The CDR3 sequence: CASSQDGGGSSYEQYF. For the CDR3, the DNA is TGTGCCAGCAGCCAAGATGGGGGAGGGAGCTCCTACGAGCAGTACTTC.

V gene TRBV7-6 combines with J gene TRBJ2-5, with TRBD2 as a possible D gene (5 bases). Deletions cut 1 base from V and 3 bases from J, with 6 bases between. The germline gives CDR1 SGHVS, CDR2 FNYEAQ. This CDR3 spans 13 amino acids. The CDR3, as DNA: TGTGCCAGCAGCTTAGGGAGGAAAGAGACCCAGTACTTC. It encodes CASSLGRKETQYF.

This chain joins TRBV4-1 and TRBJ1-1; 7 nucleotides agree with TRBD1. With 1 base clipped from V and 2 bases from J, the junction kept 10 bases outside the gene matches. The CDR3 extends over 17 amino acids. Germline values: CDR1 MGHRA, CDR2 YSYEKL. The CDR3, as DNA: TGCGCCAGCAGCCAAGCTCCTTCCGGGACAGCCAACACTGAAGCTTTCTTT. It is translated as CASSQAPSGTANTEAFF.

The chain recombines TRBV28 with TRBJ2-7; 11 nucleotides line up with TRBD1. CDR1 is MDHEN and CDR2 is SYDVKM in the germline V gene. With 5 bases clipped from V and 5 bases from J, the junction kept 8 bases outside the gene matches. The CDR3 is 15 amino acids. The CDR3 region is CASSPSDRGRHEQYF. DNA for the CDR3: TGTGCCAGCAGTCCCTCGGACAGGGGGCGACACGAGCAGTACTTC.

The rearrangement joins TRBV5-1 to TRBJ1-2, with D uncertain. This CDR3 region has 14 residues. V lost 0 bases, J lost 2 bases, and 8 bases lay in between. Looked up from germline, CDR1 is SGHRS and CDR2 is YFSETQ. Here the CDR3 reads CASSLDPANYGYTF. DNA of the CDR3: TGCGCCAGCAGCTTGGACCCAGCCAACTATGGCTACACCTTC.

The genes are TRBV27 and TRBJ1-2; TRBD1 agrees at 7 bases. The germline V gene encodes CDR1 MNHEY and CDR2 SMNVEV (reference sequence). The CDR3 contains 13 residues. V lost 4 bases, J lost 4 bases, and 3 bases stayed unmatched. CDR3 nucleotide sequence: TGTGCCAGCAGTTCAGGGGGTTTCTATGGCTACACCTTC. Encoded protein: CASSSGGFYGYTF.

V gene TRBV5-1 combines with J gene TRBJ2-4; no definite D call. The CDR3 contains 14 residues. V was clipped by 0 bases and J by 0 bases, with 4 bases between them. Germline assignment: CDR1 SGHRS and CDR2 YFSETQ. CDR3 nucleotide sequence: TGCGCCAGCAGCTTGGGGATAGCCAAAAACATTCAGTACTTC. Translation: CASSLGIAKNIQYF. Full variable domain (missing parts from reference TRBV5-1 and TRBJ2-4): KAGVTQTPRYLIKTRGQQVTLSCSPISGHRSVSWYQQTPGQGLQFLFEYFSETQRNKGNFPGRFSGRQFSNSRSEMNVSTLELGDSALYLCASSLGIAKNIQYFGAGTRLSVL.

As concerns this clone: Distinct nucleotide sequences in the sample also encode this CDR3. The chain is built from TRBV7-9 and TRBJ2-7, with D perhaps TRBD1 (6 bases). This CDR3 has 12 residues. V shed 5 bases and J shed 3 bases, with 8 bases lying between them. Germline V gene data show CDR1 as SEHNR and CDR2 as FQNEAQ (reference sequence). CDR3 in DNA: TGTGCCAGCAGCCGAGGGGGCTACGAGCAGTACGTC. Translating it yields CASSRGGYEQYV.

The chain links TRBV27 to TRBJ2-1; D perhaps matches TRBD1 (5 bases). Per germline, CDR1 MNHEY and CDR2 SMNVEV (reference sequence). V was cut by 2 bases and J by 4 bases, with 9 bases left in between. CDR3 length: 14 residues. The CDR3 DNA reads TGTGCCAGCAGTTTAGGAGACAGATACAATGAGCAGTTCTTC. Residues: CASSLGDRYNEQFF.

The CDR3 loop reads CASVLQQHPSYEQYF. In nucleotides, the CDR3 is TGTGCCAGCGTCCTTCAACAGCATCCTTCCTACGAGCAGTACTTC. The chain recombines TRBV6-5 with TRBJ2-7; D not resolved. The CDR3 consists of 15 residues. The germline V gene encodes CDR1 MNHEY and CDR2 SVGAGI. The V end lost 8 bases, the J end lost 1 base, and 18 bases lay between the germline ends.

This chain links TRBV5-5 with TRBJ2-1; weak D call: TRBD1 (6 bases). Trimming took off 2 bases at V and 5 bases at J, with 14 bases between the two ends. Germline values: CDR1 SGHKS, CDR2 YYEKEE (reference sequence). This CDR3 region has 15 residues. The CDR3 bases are TGTGCCAGCAGCTTTGTTCCCAGGGGCGACAATGAGCAGTTCTTC. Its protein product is CASSFVPRGDNEQFF.

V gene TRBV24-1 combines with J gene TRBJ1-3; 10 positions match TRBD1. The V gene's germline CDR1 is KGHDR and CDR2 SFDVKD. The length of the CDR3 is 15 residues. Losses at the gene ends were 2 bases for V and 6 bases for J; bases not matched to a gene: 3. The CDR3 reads CATSDSGTGANTIYF. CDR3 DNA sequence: TGTGCCACCAGTGATTCCGGGACAGGGGCAAACACCATATATTTT.